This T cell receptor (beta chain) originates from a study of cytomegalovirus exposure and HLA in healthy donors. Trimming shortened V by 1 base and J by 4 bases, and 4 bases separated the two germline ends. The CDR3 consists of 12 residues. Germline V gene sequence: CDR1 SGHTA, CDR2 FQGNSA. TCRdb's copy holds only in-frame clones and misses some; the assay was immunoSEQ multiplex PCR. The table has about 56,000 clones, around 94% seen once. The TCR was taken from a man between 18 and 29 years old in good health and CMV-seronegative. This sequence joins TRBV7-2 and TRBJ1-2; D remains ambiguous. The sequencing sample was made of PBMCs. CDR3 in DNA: TGTGCCAGCAGCTTAGACAGCTATGGCTACACCTTC. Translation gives CASSLDSYGYTF.